The clone carrying this TCR beta chain has more than one count but fewer than ten. The data are from a study of cytomegalovirus exposure and HLA in healthy donors. Only in-frame clones appear in the TCRdb table, and some are missing; sequencing was by immunoSEQ multiplex PCR. The data hold about 120,000 clones, with approximately 90% observed a single time. The receptor was isolated from a woman aged 18-35 years in good health and CMV-seropositive. Sequences were obtained from PBMCs.

CDR3 coding DNA: TGTGCCAGCAGCTCAGGACAGGGTCTTGGCTACACCTTC. This encodes CASSSGQGLGYTF. The rearrangement joins TRBV7-9 to TRBJ1-2; 8 nucleotides align to TRBD1. The V gene end was trimmed by 4 bases and the J gene end by 7 bases; junction bases not matched to a gene: 5. This CDR3 region has 13 residues. CDR1 and CDR2 from the germline V gene are SEHNR and FQNEAQ (reference sequence). The full variable domain, completed using reference TRBV7-9 and TRBJ1-2, is DTGVSQNPRHKITKRGQNVTFRCDPISEHNRLYWYRQTLGQGPEFLTYFQNEAQLEKSRLLSDRFSAERPKGSFSTLEIQRTEQGDSAMYLCASSSGQGLGYTFGSGTRLTVV.